The 8 T cell receptor beta chains presented below share a single source sample, sequenced in a study of beta chain features in type 1 diabetes. Expressed TCRB transcripts were sequenced after all isolated RNA was converted to cDNA. Sequenced by immunoSEQ multiplex PCR; TCRdb stores in-frame clones only, minus some. This table has hundreds of thousands of clones, about a sixth appearing once. Sequenced material: naive CD4+ T cells from blood. The receptors here all came from a young woman in good health.

This clone was detected only a few times. The V call is TRBV28, the J call TRBJ1-5, with TRBD1 matching 10 bases. The CDR3 spans 16 residues. Per germline, CDR1 MDHEN and CDR2 SYDVKM. V lost 1 base, J lost 6 bases, and 6 bases stayed unmatched. CDR3 residues: CASSLSDRGIGQPQHF. The CDR3 DNA is TGTGCCAGCAGTTTATCGGACAGGGGGATCGGTCAGCCCCAGCATTTT.

This clone came up a few times. The genes are TRBV7-9 and TRBJ2-7, with D uncertain. Germline-derived CDR1 and CDR2 are SEHNR and FQNEAQ (reference sequence). The CDR3 covers 12 residues. The V gene lost 8 bases and the J gene lost 3 bases, with 11 bases spanning the gap. The DNA for the CDR3 is TGTGCCAGCGGGTTGGGGTTCTACGAGCAGTACTTC. Amino acid sequence: CASGLGFYEQYF. Using reference TRBV7-9 and TRBJ2-7 for the parts outside the CDR3, the full variable domain is DTGVSQNPRHKITKRGQNVTFRCDPISEHNRLYWYRQTLGQGPEFLTYFQNEAQLEKSRLLSDRFSAERPKGSFSTLEIQRTEQGDSAMYLCASGLGFYEQYFGPGTRLTVT.

This clone occurred a few times. The V gene is TRBV19, the J gene TRBJ1-1; D perhaps matches TRBD1 (6 bases). Germline-derived CDR1 and CDR2 are LNHDA and SQIVND (reference sequence). V gave up 7 bases and J gave up 5 bases, with 11 bases separating them. CDR3 size: 12 residues. For the CDR3, the DNA is TGTGCCAGTAAGCAGGGGAGAACTGAAGCTTTCTTT. Protein product: CASKQGRTEAFF. Complete variable domain (other parts from reference TRBV19 and TRBJ1-1): DGGITQSPKYLFRKEGQNVTLSCEQNLNHDAMYWYRQDPGQGLRLIYYSQIVNDFQKGDIAEGYSVSREKKESFPLTVTSAQKNPTAFYLCASKQGRTEAFFGQGTRLTVV.

The genes are TRBV6-1 and TRBJ2-1; TRBD2 matches at 11 bases. The CDR3 extends over 17 amino acids. Trimming removed 3 bases from V and 4 bases from J; junction bases left unmatched: 8. Germline V CDR1 and CDR2: MNHNS, SASEGT. This CDR3 is CASSEHRLAGGYNEQFF. The CDR3 DNA reads as TGTGCCAGCAGTGAGCACAGGCTAGCGGGAGGTTACAATGAGCAGTTCTTC.

The chain employs TRBV5-1 and TRBJ1-2; no clear D gene. This CDR3 contains 12 residues. Germline-derived CDR1 and CDR2 are SGHRS and YFSETQ. V lost 4 bases, J lost 4 bases, and 8 bases lay in between. The CDR3 reads CASSENSYGYTF. The CDR3 bases are TGCGCCAGCAGCGAAAACTCCTATGGCTACACCTTC.

V gene TRBV7-9 combines with J gene TRBJ1-1; a possible D gene is TRBD1 (6 bases). Per germline, CDR1 SEHNR and CDR2 FQNEAQ (reference sequence). V was clipped by 5 bases and J by 9 bases, with 22 bases between them. This CDR3 spans 15 amino acids. The CDR3 reads CASSRETTGQKKAFF. Written as DNA, the CDR3 is TGTGCCAGCAGCCGAGAGACAACAGGGCAGAAGAAAGCTTTCTTT.

The CDR3 sequence is CASSPIGSGRADTQYF. DNA for the CDR3: TGTGCCAGCAGCCCCATCGGCAGCGGGAGAGCAGATACGCAGTATTTT. V usage is TRBV5-6 and J usage is TRBJ2-3, with 8 bases aligning to TRBD2. Germline loops: CDR1 SGHDT, CDR2 YYEEEE. V lost 4 bases, J lost 4 bases, and 11 bases stayed unmatched. The CDR3 covers 16 residues. The full variable domain, in which reference TRBV5-6 and TRBJ2-3 provide the parts outside the CDR3, is DAGVTQSPTHLIKTRGQQVTLRCSPKSGHDTVSWYQQALGQGPQFIFQYYEEEERQRGNFPDRFSGHQFPNYSSELNVNALLLGDSALYLCASSPIGSGRADTQYFGPGTRLTVL.

This chain links TRBV4-3 with TRBJ2-1, with D perhaps TRBD1 (6 bases). Trimming took 1 base from V and 11 from J, leaving 12 bases between them. Looked up from germline, CDR1 is LGHNA and CDR2 is YSLEER. The CDR3 loop spans 13 amino acids. In DNA form, the CDR3 reads TGCGCCAGCAGCCAAGGCGAAGGGGGTAAGCAGTTCTTC. It translates to CASSQGEGGKQFF.